This T cell receptor beta chain was identified during a study of early T cells in non-severe SARS-CoV-2 infection. Study at large: Whole-blood bulk RNA, unsorted, was sequenced, and chains were unpaired. Study-level points and caveats: The matching step, a VDJdb search, favored anti-spike CD8 responses and missed private and CD4 specificities.

Concerning this clonotype itself: Its antigen is as yet unknown.

V gave up 6 bases and J gave up 3 bases, with 18 bases separating them. The CDR3 runs to 15 residues. Germline V CDR1 and CDR2: MDHEN, SYDVKM. Individual cDNA molecules each received unique molecular identifiers attached to them. TCRdb redid the calling of the 5' RACE reads with MiXCR, one entry per CDR3 protein. This table has more than 50,000 distinct CDR3 sequences, 10% to 15% appearing once. V is TRBV28 and J is TRBJ2-7; D possibly corresponds to TRBD1 (6 bases). The material sequenced was whole blood, taken at baseline. This TCR was recovered from an adult who was a healthcare worker with PCR-confirmed SARS-CoV-2 infection or an uninfected control (not recorded which). CDR3 coding DNA: TGTGCCAGCAGCCACAGGGTGAGGAGTCTCTACGAGCAGTACTTC. This encodes CASSHRVRSLYEQYF.